Below, one T cell receptor beta chain is given with its context. Antigen: not known. The sample is drawn from a study of T cell clonotyping in hematopoietic cell transplantation. TCRdb's copy holds only in-frame clones and misses some; the assay was immunoSEQ multiplex PCR. Found here are tens of thousands of clones, less than 95% of them singletons; the top ten hold about 0.81%. Germline V lookup: CDR1 MNHNS, CDR2 SASEGT. The CDR3 spans 13 residues. The V and J ends lost 10 bases and 0 bases respectively, with 7 bases between them. Whole-study results and caveats: Graft donor and pretransplant recipient Inverse Simpson Index values predicted broader posttransplant TCR diversity. Recipient TCR diversity dropped after transplant; expanded clonotypes rose from day 30 to 180. At the given depth, recipient repertoires were over 95% de novo clonotypes.

The sequence was collected from a woman between 50 and 59 years old in good health. Some clones in this sample may be carry-over from other donors' samples. Sequenced material: peripheral blood mononuclear cells. The V and J genes are TRBV6-1 and TRBJ2-6; D not resolved. CDR3: CAIRTSGANVLTF. As DNA, the CDR3 is TGTGCCATCCGTACCTCTGGGGCCAACGTCCTGACTTTC.